These T cell receptor beta chains were read from a single sample in a study of graft-versus-host responses after intestinal transplantation. Antigens of these TCRs are unknown. Using immunoSEQ multiplex PCR, the repertoire was profiled, and TCRdb retains in-frame clones only, with some absent. This sample yields about 100,000 clones, of which approximately 84% are seen a single time; 0.7% to 0.9% belongs to the top ten. This specimen consisted of unstimulated CD4+ T cells sorted from spleen or lymph node cells, obtained before intestinal transplant. Receptor source: a human donor who received an intestinal transplant. Both conserved end residues are part of each CDR3. Fields, in order: J gene, D gene, V gene, clone size, CDR3 protein, CDR3 DNA. A D gene is named only where the DNA matches it firmly. A clone size is listed for some rows: how often the clone was seen (once, few, many), or a class if it is expanded.

>TRBJ2-1|NA|TRBV5-1|NA
CASSLASGGSYNEQFF
TGCGCCAGCAGCTTGGCCAGCGGAGGCTCCTACAATGAGCAGTTCTTC
>TRBJ2-5|NA|TRBV6-6|NA
CASSPLKYF
TGTGCCAGCAGCCCCCTAAAGTACTTC
>TRBJ2-6|TRBD1|TRBV4-1|NA
CASSQPRTGGAPGANVLTF
TGCGCCAGCAGCCAACCCAGGACAGGGGGCGCACCTGGGGCCAACGTCCTGACTTTC
>TRBJ2-3|TRBD1|TRBV7-2|NA
CASSFTIRDSYTDTQYF
TGTGCCAGCAGCTTTACAATCCGGGACAGCTACACAGATACGCAGTATTTT
>TRBJ1-1|TRBD1|TRBV6-5|NA
CASSTGTGMNTEAFF
TGTGCCAGCAGTACCGGGACAGGGATGAACACTGAAGCTTTCTTT
>TRBJ2-1|NA|TRBV4-1|NA
CASSQDMTPWANEQFF
TGCGCCAGCAGCCAAGATATGACCCCCTGGGCGAATGAGCAGTTCTTC
>TRBJ2-1|NA|TRBV10-3|NA
CAISSDSNEQFF
TGTGCCATCAGTAGTGACAGTAATGAGCAGTTCTTC
>TRBJ2-5|NA|TRBV11-3|NA
CASSPNRRQETQYF
TGTGCCAGCAGCCCCAACAGGAGACAAGAGACCCAGTACTTC
>TRBJ2-6|TRBD1|TRBV10-3|NA
CAIRDRGYGANVLTF
TGTGCCATCAGGGACAGGGGGTACGGGGCCAACGTCCTGACTTTC
>TRBJ2-1|NA|TRBV2|NA
CASMDRRGEQFF
TGTGCCAGCATGGATCGGCGAGGTGAGCAGTTCTTC
>TRBJ1-1|NA|TRBV28|NA
CASSLFTTEAFF
TGTGCCAGCAGTTTATTTACCACTGAAGCTTTCTTT
>TRBJ2-7|TRBD1|TRBV5-1|NA
CASSSRQGHEQYF
TGCGCCAGCAGCTCCCGACAGGGCCACGAGCAGTACTTC
>TRBJ1-5|NA|TRBV15|NA
CATSRDLSFTLNQPQHF
TGTGCCACCAGCAGAGATTTGAGCTTTACGCTCAATCAGCCCCAGCATTTT
>TRBJ1-6|TRBD1|TRBV10-2|few
CASTRDRGSPLHF
TGCGCCAGCACCAGGGACAGGGGATCACCCCTCCACTTT
>TRBJ1-3|NA|TRBV28|NA
CASSLRGAAGNTIYF
TGTGCCAGCAGTTTACGGGGGGCGGCTGGAAACACCATATATTTT
>TRBJ2-3|NA|TRBV5-1|once
CASSGAQGDTQYF
TGCGCCAGCAGCGGGGCACAGGGAGATACGCAGTATTTT
>TRBJ2-7|TRBD1|TRBV29-1|NA
CSVEATDRGRTYEQYF
TGCAGCGTTGAAGCCACCGACAGGGGGAGAACCTACGAGCAGTACTTC
>TRBJ1-1|NA|TRBV20-1|NA
CSARMEVAAFF
TGCAGTGCTAGGATGGAGGTTGCAGCTTTCTTT
>TRBJ2-1|NA|TRBV7-6|NA
CASSLAAGAAYNEQFF
TGTGCCAGCAGCTTAGCGGCAGGGGCGGCCTACAATGAGCAGTTCTTC
>TRBJ1-6|NA|TRBV9|NA
CASSVEGTGSYNSPLHF
TGTGCCAGCAGCGTAGAGGGCACCGGCTCCTATAATTCACCCCTCCACTTT
>TRBJ1-1|NA|TRBV7-6|NA
CASSPRSGAEAFF
TGTGCCAGCAGCCCTAGATCCGGTGCTGAAGCTTTCTTT
>TRBJ2-3|TRBD2|TRBV10-2|NA
CASSPRLAGTDTQYF
TGCGCCAGCAGTCCACGACTAGCGGGTACAGATACGCAGTATTTT
>TRBJ2-7|TRBD1|TRBV7-3|NA
CASSRTGQGSDEQYF
TGTGCCAGCAGCCGAACGGGACAGGGCAGCGACGAGCAGTATTTC
>TRBJ2-5|NA|TRBV6-1|once
CASREGQKETQYF
TGTGCCAGCAGGGAGGGACAGAAAGAGACCCAGTACTTC
>TRBJ2-5|TRBD2|TRBV11-2|NA
CASSLGQAGLSETQYF
TGTGCCAGCAGCTTAGGCCAAGCGGGACTAAGCGAGACCCAGTACTTC
>TRBJ2-5|TRBD2|TRBV5-4|NA
CASSLPGLLETQYF
TGTGCCAGCAGCTTGCCGGGACTACTAGAGACCCAGTACTTC
>TRBJ2-3|NA|TRBV4-1|NA
CASSQTRFSTDTQYF
TGCGCCAGCAGCCAAACCAGGTTTTCCACAGATACGCAGTATTTT
>TRBJ2-3|TRBD1|TRBV2|few
CASSERDRSPSTDTQYF
TGTGCCAGCAGTGAACGGGACAGGAGCCCTAGCACAGATACGCAGTATTTT
>TRBJ2-7|TRBD2|TRBV7-9|NA
CASSLVASGTEQYF
TGTGCCAGCAGCTTAGTCGCTAGCGGGACTGAGCAGTACTTC
>TRBJ2-7|TRBD1|TRBV19|NA
CASRGTGILYEQYF
TGTGCCAGTAGGGGGACAGGGATTTTGTACGAGCAGTACTTC
>TRBJ2-5|TRBD2|TRBV5-1|NA
CASSLGGTNQETQYF
TGCGCCAGCAGCTTGGGGGGGACTAACCAAGAGACCCAGTACTTC
>TRBJ2-7|TRBD2|TRBV2|few
CATRGGSYEQYF
TGTGCCACCCGGGGGGGAAGCTACGAGCAGTACTTC
>TRBJ2-1|TRBD2|TRBV28|NA
CASTSGVYNEQFF
TGTGCCAGCACTAGCGGCGTGTACAATGAGCAGTTCTTC
>TRBJ2-7|TRBD1|TRBV5-3|NA
CASSLVTGNEQYF
TGTGCCAGCAGCTTGGTGACAGGGAACGAGCAGTACTTC
>TRBJ2-7|TRBD1|TRBV2|few
CASSTAEAGTGIYEQYF
TGTGCCAGCAGCACAGCCGAAGCCGGGACAGGGATCTACGAGCAGTACTTC
>TRBJ1-5|NA|TRBV28|NA
CASRTPMRAQHF
TGTGCCAGCAGGACTCCGATGCGGGCCCAGCATTTT
>TRBJ2-7|NA|TRBV7-6|NA
CASSEWPAYEQYF
TGTGCCAGCAGCGAATGGCCAGCCTACGAGCAGTACTTC
>TRBJ2-4|NA|TRBV19|NA
CASIGENIQYF
TGTGCCAGTATTGGGGAAAACATTCAGTACTTC
>TRBJ2-1|NA|TRBV18|NA
CASSPLAAYNEQFF
TGTGCCAGCTCACCACTAGCCGCCTACAATGAGCAGTTCTTC
>TRBJ1-1|NA|TRBV29-1|NA
CSVGADSSLAEAFF
TGCAGCGTTGGGGCGGACTCCTCCCTTGCTGAAGCTTTCTTT
>TRBJ1-1|TRBD1|TRBV6-6|NA
CASSHGTDANTEAFF
TGTGCCAGCAGCCACGGGACAGATGCGAACACTGAAGCTTTCTTT
>TRBJ1-4|NA|TRBV5-1|NA
CASSLGAAGATNEKLFF
TGCGCCAGCAGCTTGGGGGCTGCAGGGGCAACTAATGAAAAACTGTTTTTT
>TRBJ1-3|NA|TRBV6-5|few
CASSYSYSGNTIYF
TGTGCCAGCAGTTACTCGTACTCTGGAAACACCATATATTTT
>TRBJ2-7|TRBD1|TRBV2|once
CASRGTGSYEQYF
TGTGCCAGCAGAGGGACAGGGTCCTACGAGCAGTACTTC
>TRBJ2-7|NA|TRBV5-4|NA
CASRLMASNEQYF
TGTGCCAGCAGGTTGATGGCTAGCAACGAGCAGTACTTC
>TRBJ2-3|TRBD1|TRBV27|NA
CASSALRTGTITDTQYF
TGTGCCAGCAGTGCACTAAGGACAGGGACCATCACAGATACGCAGTATTTT
>TRBJ1-3|NA|TRBV15|NA
CATQYVPRLSGPGNTIYF
TGTGCCACACAGTATGTGCCACGTCTTTCAGGGCCTGGAAACACCATATATTTT
>TRBJ2-4|NA|TRBV5-1|NA
CASSLDRVNIQYF
TGCGCCAGCAGCTTGGATCGGGTAAACATTCAGTACTTC
>TRBJ2-7|NA|TRBV11-2|NA
CASSPLMGYEQYF
TGTGCCAGCAGTCCTCTAATGGGTTACGAGCAGTACTTC
>TRBJ1-4|NA|TRBV5-1|NA
CASSLVGQDEKLFF
TGCGCCAGCAGCTTGGTCGGCCAGGACGAAAAACTGTTTTTT
>TRBJ1-5|NA|TRBV7-6|once
CASSLARRQPQHF
TGTGCCAGCAGCTTAGCGAGGAGACAGCCCCAGCATTTT
>TRBJ1-6|TRBD1|TRBV5-1|NA
CASSIQGNDSPLHF
TGCGCCAGCAGCATACAGGGGAATGACTCACCCCTCCACTTT
>TRBJ2-7|TRBD2|TRBV6-5|few
CASSRSGTSYYEQYF
TGTGCCAGCAGCAGATCCGGGACTAGTTACTACGAGCAGTACTTC
>TRBJ2-7|TRBD2|TRBV28|few
CASSLASFGRDEQYF
TGTGCCAGCAGTTTGGCTAGCTTCGGGAGGGACGAGCAGTACTTC
>TRBJ2-7|TRBD2|TRBV5-1|NA
CASSLSSGRGYEQYF
TGCGCCAGCAGCTTGTCTAGCGGGAGGGGATACGAGCAGTACTTC
>TRBJ2-1|NA|TRBV7-6|NA
CASSLARSSYNEQFF
TGTGCCAGCAGCTTAGCCCGGAGCTCCTACAATGAGCAGTTCTTC
>TRBJ2-7|NA|TRBV2|NA
CASRGEVYEQYF
TGTGCCAGCAGGGGGGAAGTTTACGAGCAGTACTTC